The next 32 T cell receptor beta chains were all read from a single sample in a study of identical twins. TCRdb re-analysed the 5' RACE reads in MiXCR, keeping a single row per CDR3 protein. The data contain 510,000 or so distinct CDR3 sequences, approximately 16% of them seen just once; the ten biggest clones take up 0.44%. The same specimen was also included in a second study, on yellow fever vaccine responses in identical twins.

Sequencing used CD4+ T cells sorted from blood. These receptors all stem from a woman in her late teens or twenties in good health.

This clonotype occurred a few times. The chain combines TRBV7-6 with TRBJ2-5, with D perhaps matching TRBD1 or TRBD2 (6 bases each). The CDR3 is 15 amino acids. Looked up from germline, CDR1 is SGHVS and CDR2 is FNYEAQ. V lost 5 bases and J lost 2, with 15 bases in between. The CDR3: CASSPGGPRQETQYF. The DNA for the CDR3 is TGTGCCAGCAGCCCTGGGGGGCCGAGGCAAGAGACCCAGTACTTC.

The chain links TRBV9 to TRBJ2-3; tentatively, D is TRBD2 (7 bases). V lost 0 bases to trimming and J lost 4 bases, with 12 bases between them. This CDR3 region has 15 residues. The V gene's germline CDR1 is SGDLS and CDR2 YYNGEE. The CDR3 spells CASSVAGGPADTQYF. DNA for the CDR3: TGTGCCAGCAGCGTAGCGGGGGGCCCGGCAGATACGCAGTATTTT. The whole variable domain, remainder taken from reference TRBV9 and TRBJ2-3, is DSGVTQTPKHLITATGQRVTLRCSPRSGDLSVYWYQQSLDQGLQFLIQYYNGEERAKGNILERFSAQQFPDLHSELNLSSLELGDSALYFCASSVAGGPADTQYFGPGTRLTVL.

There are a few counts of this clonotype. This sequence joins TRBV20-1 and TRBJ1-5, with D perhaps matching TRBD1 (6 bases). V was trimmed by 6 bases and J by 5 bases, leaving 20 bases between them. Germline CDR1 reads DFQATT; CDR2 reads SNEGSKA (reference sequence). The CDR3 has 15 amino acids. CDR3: CSAPGQLTYDQPQHF. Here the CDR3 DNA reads TGCAGTGCACCCGGACAGCTCACCTATGATCAGCCCCAGCATTTT.

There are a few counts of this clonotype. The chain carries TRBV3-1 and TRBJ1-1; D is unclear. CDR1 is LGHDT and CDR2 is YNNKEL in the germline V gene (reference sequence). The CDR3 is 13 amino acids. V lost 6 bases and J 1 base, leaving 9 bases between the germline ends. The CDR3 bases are TGTGCCAGCAGGCATCCGGGGAACACTGAAGCTTTCTTT. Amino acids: CASRHPGNTEAFF.

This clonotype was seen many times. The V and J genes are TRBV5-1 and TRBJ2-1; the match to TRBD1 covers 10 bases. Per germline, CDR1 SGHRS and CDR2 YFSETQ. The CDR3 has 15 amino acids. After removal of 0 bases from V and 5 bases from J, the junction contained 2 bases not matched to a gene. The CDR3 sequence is CASSLAGQGNNEQFF. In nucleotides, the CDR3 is TGCGCCAGCAGCTTGGCGGGACAGGGGAACAATGAGCAGTTCTTC.

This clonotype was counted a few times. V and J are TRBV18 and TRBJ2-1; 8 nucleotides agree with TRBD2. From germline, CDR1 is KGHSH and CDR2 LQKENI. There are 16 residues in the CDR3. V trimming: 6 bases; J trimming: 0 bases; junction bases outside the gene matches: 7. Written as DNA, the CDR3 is TGTGCCAGCTCCTGGTCCCGGGAGGGCTCCTACAATGAGCAGTTCTTC. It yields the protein CASSWSREGSYNEQFF.

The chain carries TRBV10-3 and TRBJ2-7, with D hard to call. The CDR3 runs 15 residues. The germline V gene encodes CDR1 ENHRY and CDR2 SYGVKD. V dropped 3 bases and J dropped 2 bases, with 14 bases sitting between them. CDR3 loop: CAISDAGLPTYEQYV. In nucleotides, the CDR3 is TGTGCCATCAGTGATGCCGGATTACCAACCTACGAGCAGTACGTC.

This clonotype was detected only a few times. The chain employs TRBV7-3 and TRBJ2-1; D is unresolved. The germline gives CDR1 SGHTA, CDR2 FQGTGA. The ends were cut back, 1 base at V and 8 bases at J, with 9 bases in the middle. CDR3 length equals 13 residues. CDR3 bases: TGTGCCAGCAGCTTAAGTGCCCTGGATGAGCAGTTCTTC. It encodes CASSLSALDEQFF. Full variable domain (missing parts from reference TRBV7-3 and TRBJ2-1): GAGVSQTPSNKVTEKGKYVELRCDPISGHTALYWYRQSLGQGPEFLIYFQGTGAADDSGLPNDRFFAVRPEGSVSTLKIQRTERGDSAVYLCASSLSALDEQFFGPGTRLTVL.

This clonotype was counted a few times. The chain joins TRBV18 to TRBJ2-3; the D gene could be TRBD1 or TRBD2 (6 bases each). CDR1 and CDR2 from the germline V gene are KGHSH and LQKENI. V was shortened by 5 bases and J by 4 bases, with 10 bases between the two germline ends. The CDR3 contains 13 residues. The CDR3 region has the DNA TGTGCCAGCTCATGGGGGGCCGCAGATACGCAGTATTTT. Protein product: CASSWGAADTQYF.

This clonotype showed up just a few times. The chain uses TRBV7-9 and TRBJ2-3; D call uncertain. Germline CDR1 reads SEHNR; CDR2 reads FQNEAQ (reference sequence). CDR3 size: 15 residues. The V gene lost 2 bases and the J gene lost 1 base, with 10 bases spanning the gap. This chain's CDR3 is CASSLQVMGTDTQYF. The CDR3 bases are TGTGCCAGCAGCTTACAGGTCATGGGCACAGATACGCAGTATTTT.

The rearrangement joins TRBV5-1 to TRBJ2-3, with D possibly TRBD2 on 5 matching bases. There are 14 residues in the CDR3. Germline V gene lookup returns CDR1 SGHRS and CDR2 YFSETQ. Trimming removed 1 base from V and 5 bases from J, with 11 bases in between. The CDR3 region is CASSLTLARDTQYF. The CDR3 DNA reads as TGCGCCAGCAGCTTGACGCTAGCACGAGATACGCAGTATTTT.

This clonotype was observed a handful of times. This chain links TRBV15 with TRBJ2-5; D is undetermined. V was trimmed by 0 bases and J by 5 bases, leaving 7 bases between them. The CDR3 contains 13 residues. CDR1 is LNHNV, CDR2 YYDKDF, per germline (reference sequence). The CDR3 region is CATSRDRRETQYF. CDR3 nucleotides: TGTGCCACCAGCAGAGATCGACGGGAGACCCAGTACTTC.

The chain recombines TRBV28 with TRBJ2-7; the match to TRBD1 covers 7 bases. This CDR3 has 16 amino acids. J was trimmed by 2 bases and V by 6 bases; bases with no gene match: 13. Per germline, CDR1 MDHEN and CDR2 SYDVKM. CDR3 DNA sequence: TGTGCCAGCAGCCCCCCTCGGACAGGAATTGCCTACGAGCAGTACTTC. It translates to CASSPPRTGIAYEQYF. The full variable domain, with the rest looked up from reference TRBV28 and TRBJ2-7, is DVKVTQSSRYLVKRTGEKVFLECVQDMDHENMFWYRQDPGLGLRLIYFSYDVKMKEKGDIPEGYSVSREKKERFSLILESASTNQTSMYLCASSPPRTGIAYEQYFGPGTRLTVT.

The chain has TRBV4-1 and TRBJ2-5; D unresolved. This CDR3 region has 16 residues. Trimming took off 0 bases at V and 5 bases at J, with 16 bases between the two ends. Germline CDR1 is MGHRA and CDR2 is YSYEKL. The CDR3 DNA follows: TGCGCCAGCAGCCAAGATGCGGCAAGGATCGTTGAGACCCAGTACTTC. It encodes CASSQDAARIVETQYF.

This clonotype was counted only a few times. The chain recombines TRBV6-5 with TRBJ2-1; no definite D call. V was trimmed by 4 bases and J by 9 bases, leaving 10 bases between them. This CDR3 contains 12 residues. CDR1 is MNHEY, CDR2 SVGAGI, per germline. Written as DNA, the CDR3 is TGTGCCAGCAGTTCAGTGAACGGTGAGCAGTTCTTC. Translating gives CASSSVNGEQFF.

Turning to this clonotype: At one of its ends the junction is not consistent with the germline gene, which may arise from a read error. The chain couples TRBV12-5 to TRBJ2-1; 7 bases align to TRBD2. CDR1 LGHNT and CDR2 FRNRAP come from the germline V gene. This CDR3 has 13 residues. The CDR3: CASGRDYNNEPFF. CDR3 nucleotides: TGTGCTAGTGGTCGGGACTACAACAATGAGCCGTTCTTC.

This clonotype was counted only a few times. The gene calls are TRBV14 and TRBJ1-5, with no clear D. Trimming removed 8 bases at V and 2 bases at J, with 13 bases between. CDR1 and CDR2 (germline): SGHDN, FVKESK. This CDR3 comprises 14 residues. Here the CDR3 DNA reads TGTGCCAGCTCCGGGTCAGGTCGCAATCAGCCCCAGCATTTT. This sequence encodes CASSGSGRNQPQHF. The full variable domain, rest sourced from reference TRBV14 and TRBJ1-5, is EAGVTQFPSHSVIEKGQTVTLRCDPISGHDNLYWYRRVMGKEIKFLLHFVKESKQDESGMPNNRFLAERTGGTYSTLKVQPAELEDSGVYFCASSGSGRNQPQHFGDGTRLSIL.

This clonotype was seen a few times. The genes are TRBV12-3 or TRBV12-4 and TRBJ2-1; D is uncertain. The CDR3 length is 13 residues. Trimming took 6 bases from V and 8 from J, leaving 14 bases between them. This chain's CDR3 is CASSLLEWDEQFF. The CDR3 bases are TGTGCCAGCAGCCTCTTAGAATGGGATGAGCAGTTCTTC.

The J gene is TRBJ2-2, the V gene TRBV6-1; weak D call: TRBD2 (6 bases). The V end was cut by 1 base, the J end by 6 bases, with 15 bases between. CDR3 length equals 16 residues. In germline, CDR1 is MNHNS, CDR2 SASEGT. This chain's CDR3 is CASSEVPAGIPGELFF. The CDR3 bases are TGTGCCAGCAGTGAAGTCCCAGCGGGCATTCCCGGGGAGCTGTTTTTT.

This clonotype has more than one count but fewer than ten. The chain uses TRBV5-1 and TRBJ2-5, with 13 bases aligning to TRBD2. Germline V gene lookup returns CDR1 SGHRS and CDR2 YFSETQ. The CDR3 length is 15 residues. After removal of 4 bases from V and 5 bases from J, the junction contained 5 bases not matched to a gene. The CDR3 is CASSVELAGGETQYF. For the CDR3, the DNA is TGCGCCAGCAGCGTTGAACTAGCGGGAGGGGAGACCCAGTACTTC.

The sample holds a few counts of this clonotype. As DNA, the CDR3 is TGTGCCATCAGTGAACCCGCGGGACTGGGCACAGATACGCAGTATTTT. Residues: CAISEPAGLGTDTQYF. V gene TRBV10-3 combines with J gene TRBJ2-3, with a tentative D call TRBD2 (6 bases). This CDR3 spans 16 amino acids. Trimming stripped 3 bases from V and 1 base from J, with 14 bases between. The V gene's germline CDR1 is ENHRY and CDR2 SYGVKD.

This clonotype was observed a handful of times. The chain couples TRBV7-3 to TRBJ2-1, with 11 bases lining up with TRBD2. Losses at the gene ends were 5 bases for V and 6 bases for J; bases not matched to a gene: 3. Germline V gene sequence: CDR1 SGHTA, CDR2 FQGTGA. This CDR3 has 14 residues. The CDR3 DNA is TGTGCCAGCAGCCGACTAGCGGGAATCAATGAGCAGTTCTTC. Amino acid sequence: CASSRLAGINEQFF.

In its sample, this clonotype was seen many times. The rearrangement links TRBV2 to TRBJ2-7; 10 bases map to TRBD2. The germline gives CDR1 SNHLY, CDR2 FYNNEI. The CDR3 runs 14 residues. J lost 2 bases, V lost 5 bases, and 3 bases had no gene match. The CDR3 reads CASSYTSGTYEQYF. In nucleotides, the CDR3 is TGTGCCAGCAGTTACACTAGCGGGACCTACGAGCAGTACTTC.

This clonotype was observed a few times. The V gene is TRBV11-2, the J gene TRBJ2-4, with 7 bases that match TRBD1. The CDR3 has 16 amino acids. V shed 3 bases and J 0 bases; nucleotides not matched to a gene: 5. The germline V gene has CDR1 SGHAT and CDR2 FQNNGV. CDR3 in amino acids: CASSFGQVLAKNIQYF. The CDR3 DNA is TGTGCCAGCAGCTTTGGACAGGTCTTAGCCAAAAACATTCAGTACTTC.

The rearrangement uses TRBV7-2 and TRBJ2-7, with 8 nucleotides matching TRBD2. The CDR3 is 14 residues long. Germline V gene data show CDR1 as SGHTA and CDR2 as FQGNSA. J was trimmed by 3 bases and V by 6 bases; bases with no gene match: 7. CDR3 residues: CASSRTGGHYEQYF. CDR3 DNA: TGTGCCAGCAGTAGAACGGGAGGGCACTACGAGCAGTACTTC.

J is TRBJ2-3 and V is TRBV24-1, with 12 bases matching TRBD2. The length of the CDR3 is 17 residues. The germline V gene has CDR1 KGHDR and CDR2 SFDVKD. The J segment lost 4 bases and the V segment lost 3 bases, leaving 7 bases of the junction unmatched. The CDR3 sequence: CATSDGRLAGVPDTQYF. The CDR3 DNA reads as TGTGCCACCAGTGATGGACGACTAGCGGGAGTTCCAGATACGCAGTATTTT.

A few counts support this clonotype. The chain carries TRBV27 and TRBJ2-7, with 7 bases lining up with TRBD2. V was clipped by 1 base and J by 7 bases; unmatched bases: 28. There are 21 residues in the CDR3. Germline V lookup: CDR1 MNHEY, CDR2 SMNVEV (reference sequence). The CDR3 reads CASSLYPPVVFKRGRAREQYF. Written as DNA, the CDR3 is TGTGCCAGCAGTTTATACCCCCCTGTCGTCTTTAAGCGGGGACGGGCTAGAGAGCAGTACTTC.

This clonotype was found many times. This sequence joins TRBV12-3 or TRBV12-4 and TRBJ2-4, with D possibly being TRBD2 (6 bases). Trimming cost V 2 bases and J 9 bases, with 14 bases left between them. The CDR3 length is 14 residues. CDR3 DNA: TGTGCCAGCAGTTTACGGGAGAGTTGGAGCATTCAGTACTTC. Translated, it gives CASSLRESWSIQYF.

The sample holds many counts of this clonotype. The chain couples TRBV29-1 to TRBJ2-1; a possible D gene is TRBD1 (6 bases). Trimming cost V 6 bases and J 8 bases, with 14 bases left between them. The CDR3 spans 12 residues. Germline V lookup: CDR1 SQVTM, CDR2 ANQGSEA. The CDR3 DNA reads TGCAGCGTGAGGACAGCCAGCGATGAGCAGTTCTTC. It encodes CSVRTASDEQFF.

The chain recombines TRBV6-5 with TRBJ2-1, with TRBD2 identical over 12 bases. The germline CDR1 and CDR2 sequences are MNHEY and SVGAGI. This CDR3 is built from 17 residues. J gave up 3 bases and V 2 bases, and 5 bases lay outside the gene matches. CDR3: CASSYPTSGSGYNEQFF. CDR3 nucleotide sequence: TGTGCCAGCAGTTACCCGACTAGCGGGAGTGGCTACAATGAGCAGTTCTTC.

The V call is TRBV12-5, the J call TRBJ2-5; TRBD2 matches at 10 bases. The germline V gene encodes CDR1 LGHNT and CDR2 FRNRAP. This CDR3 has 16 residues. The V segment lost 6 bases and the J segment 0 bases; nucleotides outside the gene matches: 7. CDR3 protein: CASGPPLAGDQETQYF. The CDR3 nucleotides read TGTGCTAGTGGACCCCCCCTAGCGGGGGACCAAGAGACCCAGTACTTC.

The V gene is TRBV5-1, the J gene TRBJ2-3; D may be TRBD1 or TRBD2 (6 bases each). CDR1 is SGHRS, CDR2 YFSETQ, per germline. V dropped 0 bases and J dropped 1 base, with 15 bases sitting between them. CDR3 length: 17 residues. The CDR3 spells CASSLGWGAMGTDTQYF. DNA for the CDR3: TGCGCCAGCAGCTTGGGGTGGGGGGCCATGGGCACAGATACGCAGTATTTT.